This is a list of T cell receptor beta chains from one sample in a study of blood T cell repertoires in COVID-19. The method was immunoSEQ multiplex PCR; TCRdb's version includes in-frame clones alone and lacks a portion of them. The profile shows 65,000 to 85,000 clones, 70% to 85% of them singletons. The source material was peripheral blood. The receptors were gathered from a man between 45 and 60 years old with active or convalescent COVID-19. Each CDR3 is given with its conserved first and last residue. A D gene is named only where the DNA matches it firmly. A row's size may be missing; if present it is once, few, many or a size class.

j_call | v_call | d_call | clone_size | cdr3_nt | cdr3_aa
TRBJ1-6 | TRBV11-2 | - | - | TGTGCCAGCAGCATCACATTTACCGTTTATTCACCCCTCCACTTT | CASSITFTVYSPLHF
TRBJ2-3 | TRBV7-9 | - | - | TGTGCCAGCAGCCCCCGGGGGGCGGATTACACAGATACGCAGTATTTT | CASSPRGADYTDTQYF
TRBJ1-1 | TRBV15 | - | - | TGTGCCACCAGCAGGAAACAGGGGAACACTGAAGCTTTCTTT | CATSRKQGNTEAFF
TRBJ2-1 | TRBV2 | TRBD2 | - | TGTGCCAGTCGGCTAGCGGAGGGGCAGTTCTTC | CASRLAEGQFF
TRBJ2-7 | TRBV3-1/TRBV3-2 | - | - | TGTGCCAGCAGCCAAGGGGACGGGGGAAGCTCCTACGAGCAGTACTTC | CASSQGDGGSSYEQYF
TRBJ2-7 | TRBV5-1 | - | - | TGCGCCAGCAGCCCGCCTAGACAGGAGCGCTACGAGCAGTACTTC | CASSPPRQERYEQYF
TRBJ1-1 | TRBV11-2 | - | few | TGTGCCAGCAGCCTAACTGACACGAACACTGAAGCTTTCTTT | CASSLTDTNTEAFF
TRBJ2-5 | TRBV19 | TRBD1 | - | TGTGCCAGTCAGGGGGCGCAGGGGACCCAGTACTTC | CASQGAQGTQYF
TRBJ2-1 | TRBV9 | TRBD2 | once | TGTGCCAGCAGCGCCCGGGAGGGGGGGGCGTACAATGAGCAGTTCTTC | CASSAREGGAYNEQFF
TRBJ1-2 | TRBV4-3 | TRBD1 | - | TGCGCCAGCAGCTTTCGGACAGGGGGCAACTATGGCTACACCTTC | CASSFRTGGNYGYTF
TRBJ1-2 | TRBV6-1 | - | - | TGTGCCAGCAGTGAAGCACTTAGGGGTCTTGGCTACACCTTC | CASSEALRGLGYTF
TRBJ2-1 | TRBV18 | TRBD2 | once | TGTGCCAGCTCACCACGGCCTAGCGGGGGGGACTACAATGAGCAGTTCTTC | CASSPRPSGGDYNEQFF
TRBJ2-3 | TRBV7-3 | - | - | TGTGCCAGCAGCCTCACCGGGGGCACAGATACGCAGTATTTT | CASSLTGGTDTQYF
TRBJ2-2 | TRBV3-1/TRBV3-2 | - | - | TGTGCCAGCGCCCCACGAGGGTACACCGGGGAGCTGTTTTTT | CASAPRGYTGELFF
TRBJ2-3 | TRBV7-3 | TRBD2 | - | TGTGCCAGCAGCCTGGGACTAGCGGTTAGCACAGATACGCAGTATTTT | CASSLGLAVSTDTQYF
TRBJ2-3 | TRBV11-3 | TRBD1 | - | TGTGCCAGCAGCTTGGGGACAGGGGCAGATACGCAGTATTTT | CASSLGTGADTQYF
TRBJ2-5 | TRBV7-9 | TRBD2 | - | TGTGCCAGCAGTTATCTAGCGGGACAAGAGACCCAGTACTTC | CASSYLAGQETQYF
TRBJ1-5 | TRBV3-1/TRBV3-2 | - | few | TGTGCCAGCAGCCAAGGAGGGAATCAGCCCCAGCATTTT | CASSQGGNQPQHF
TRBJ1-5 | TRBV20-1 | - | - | TGCAGTGTTCCCCGGAGCGGCACCCAGCATTTT | CSVPRSGTQHF
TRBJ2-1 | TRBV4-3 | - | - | TGCGCCAGCAGCCAAGTCGCCCGAGTCAATGAGCAGTTCTTC | CASSQVARVNEQFF
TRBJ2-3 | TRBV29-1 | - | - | TGCAGCGTTGAAATTGGGGTAGCGGCCAGCACAGATACGCAGTATTTT | CSVEIGVAASTDTQYF
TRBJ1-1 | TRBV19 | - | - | TGTGCCAGTGGCGGCAGGGTAGGCACTGAAGCTTTCTTT | CASGGRVGTEAFF
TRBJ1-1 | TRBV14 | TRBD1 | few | TGTGCCAGCAGCCCCCTAATTGGACAGGTACTTACTGAAGCTTTCTTT | CASSPLIGQVLTEAFF
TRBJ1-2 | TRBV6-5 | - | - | TGTGCCAGCAGTCCACCGGGGGGGGGTGGCTATGGCTACACCTTC | CASSPPGGGGYGYTF
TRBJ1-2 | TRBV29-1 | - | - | TGCAGCGCCCCCGGAGGGGGGGATGGCTACACCTTC | CSAPGGGDGYTF
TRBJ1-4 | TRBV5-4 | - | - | TGTGCCAGCGGCAACCCAACTAATGAAAAACTGTTTTTT | CASGNPTNEKLFF
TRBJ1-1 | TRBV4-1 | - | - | TGCGCCAGCACCTCGAGGGCCATATGGTCCATTAAGGACACTGAAGCTTTCTTT | CASTSRAIWSIKDTEAFF
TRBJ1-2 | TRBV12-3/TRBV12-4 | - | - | TGTGCCAGCAGTCTGCGAAACTCATATGGCTACACCTTC | CASSLRNSYGYTF
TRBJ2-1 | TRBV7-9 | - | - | TGTGCCAGCACCATCGGGTACAATGAGCAGTTCTTC | CASTIGYNEQFF
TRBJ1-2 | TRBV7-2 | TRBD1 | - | TGTGCCAGCAGCCACGGGGGACAGGGAAACTATGGCTACACCTTC | CASSHGGQGNYGYTF
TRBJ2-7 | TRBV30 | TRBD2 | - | TGTGCCTGGGGGCGGGGGGGGGACTACGAGCAGTACTTC | CAWGRGGDYEQYF
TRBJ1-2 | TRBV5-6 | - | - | TGTGCCAGCAGCGCAGGGTGGGGCCTGTATGGCTACACCTTC | CASSAGWGLYGYTF
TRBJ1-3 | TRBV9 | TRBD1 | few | TGTGCCAGCAGCGCGCCGGACAGGGGGCTTGGAAACACCATATATTTT | CASSAPDRGLGNTIYF
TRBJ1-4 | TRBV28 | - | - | TGTGCCAGCACCCAATGGGGGGGCGGACGGGCTAATGAAAAACTGTTTTTT | CASTQWGGGRANEKLFF
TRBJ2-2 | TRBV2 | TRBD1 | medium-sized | TGTGCCAGCAGTACCAGGGGGCTTGGCGGGGAGCTGTTTTTT | CASSTRGLGGELFF
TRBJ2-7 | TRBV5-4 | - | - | TGTGCCAGCAGCTTGGGTGGAGGCAGGGGCCACGAGCAGTACTTC | CASSLGGGRGHEQYF
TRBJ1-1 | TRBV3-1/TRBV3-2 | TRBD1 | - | TGTGCCAGCAGCCTCAGGGGGATGAACACTGAAGCTTTCTTT | CASSLRGMNTEAFF
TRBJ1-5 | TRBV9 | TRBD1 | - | TGTGCCAGCAGCGTTTCCGGGACAGCCTATCAGCCCCAGCATTTT | CASSVSGTAYQPQHF
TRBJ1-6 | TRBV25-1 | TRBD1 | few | TGTGCCAGCAGTCCCCTGGGACAGTCTAATTCACCCCTCCACTTT | CASSPLGQSNSPLHF
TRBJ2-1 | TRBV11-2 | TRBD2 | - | TGTGCCAGCAGCACAAGTAGCGGGGGGGACAATGAGCAGTTCTTC | CASSTSSGGDNEQFF
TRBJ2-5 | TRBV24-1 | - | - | TGTGCCACCAGTGATTTTAAGGGGTTACGAGAGACCCAGTACTTC | CATSDFKGLRETQYF
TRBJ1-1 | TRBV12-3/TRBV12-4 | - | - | TGTGCCAGCACCTGGGGCCTGGTGACTGAAGCTTTCTTT | CASTWGLVTEAFF
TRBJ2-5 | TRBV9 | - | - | TGTGCCAGCAGCGTAGCGGGGGTCCAAGAGACCCAGTACTTC | CASSVAGVQETQYF
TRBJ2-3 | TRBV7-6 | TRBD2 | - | TGTGCCAGCAGCCTGACTAGCGCCACAGATACGCAGTATTTT | CASSLTSATDTQYF
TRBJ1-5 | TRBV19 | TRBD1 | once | TGTGCCAGTACGACAACAGGGGGTGGGAATCAGCCCCAGCATTTT | CASTTTGGGNQPQHF
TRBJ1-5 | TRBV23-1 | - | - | TGCGCCAGCAGCGAAGTAGGGGTCGTCAATCAGCCCCAGCATTTT | CASSEVGVVNQPQHF
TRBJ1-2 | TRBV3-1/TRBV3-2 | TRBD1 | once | TGTGCCAGCAGCCCACAGGGGGCGCTGAGCGGCTACACCTTC | CASSPQGALSGYTF
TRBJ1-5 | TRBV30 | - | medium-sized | TGTGCCTGGAGTTCGGGTAGCAATCAGCCCCAGCATTTT | CAWSSGSNQPQHF
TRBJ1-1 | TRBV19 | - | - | TGTGCCAGTACTCCGGGACGGCGGGGTCCTGAAGCTTTCTTT | CASTPGRRGPEAFF
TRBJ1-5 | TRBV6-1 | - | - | TGTGCCAGCAGTGAAGAACGGTGGGGGGGCAATCAGCCCCAGCATTTT | CASSEERWGGNQPQHF
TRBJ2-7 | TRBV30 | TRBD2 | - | TGTGCCTGGAGTGAGACTAGCGGTACCGAGCAGTACTTC | CAWSETSGTEQYF
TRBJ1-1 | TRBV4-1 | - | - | TGCGCCAGCAGCCGTAACAGGGACACTGAAGCTTTCTTT | CASSRNRDTEAFF
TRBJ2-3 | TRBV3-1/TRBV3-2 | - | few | TGTGCCAGCAGCCAGGGGCGGGGAGATACGCAGTATTTT | CASSQGRGDTQYF